The 16 T cell receptor beta chains below all came from one sample that was sequenced in a study of T cell changes during pregnancy in multiple sclerosis. Here immunoSEQ multiplex PCR was the method, and the copy in TCRdb shows in-frame clones only, minus some. Of 40,000 or so clones in the sample, over 85% were seen once. Sequenced material: peripheral blood, taken in the third trimester of pregnancy. These receptors originate from a female donor in good health, enrolled as a control in a pregnancy study.

This clone was counted once. The genes are TRBV19 and TRBJ1-1; no firm D call. CDR3 length: 13 residues. Germline CDR1 reads LNHDA; CDR2 reads SQIVND (reference sequence). Trimming stripped 5 bases from V and 0 bases from J, with 7 bases between. The CDR3 nucleotides read TGTGCCAGTAGTGTGGGAGTGAACACTGAAGCTTTCTTT. Its translation is CASSVGVNTEAFF.

The gene calls are TRBV18 and TRBJ1-5, with 7 bases that match TRBD1. Germline V gene sequence: CDR1 KGHSH, CDR2 LQKENI. The V gene end was trimmed by 3 bases and the J gene end by 3 bases; junction bases not matched to a gene: 2. The CDR3 runs 14 residues. The CDR3 coding sequence is TGTGCCAGCTCACCCGGGACAGTCAATCAGCCCCAGCATTTT. It specifies CASSPGTVNQPQHF.

This chain joins TRBV7-3 and TRBJ1-2, with 11 bases that match TRBD1. With 0 bases clipped from V and 8 bases from J, the junction kept 2 bases outside the gene matches. The CDR3 runs to 14 residues. From germline, CDR1 is SGHTA and CDR2 FQGTGA. CDR3 loop: CASSLTRTGGGYTF. The CDR3 DNA reads TGTGCCAGCAGCTTAACGAGGACAGGGGGCGGCTACACCTTC.

This clone was observed a handful of times. This chain uses TRBV5-6 with TRBJ1-1, with 8 bases matching TRBD1. The CDR3 has 15 amino acids. V lost 0 bases to trimming and J lost 4 bases; unmatched junction nucleotides: 5. Germline-derived CDR1 and CDR2 are SGHDT and YYEEEE. DNA of the CDR3: TGTGCCAGCAGCTTGGTAGGACAGGGCGGCACTGAAGCTTTCTTT. Translated, it gives CASSLVGQGGTEAFF. Filled out from reference TRBV5-6 and TRBJ1-1, the complete variable domain reads DAGVTQSPTHLIKTRGQQVTLRCSPKSGHDTVSWYQQALGQGPQFIFQYYEEEERQRGNFPDRFSGHQFPNYSSELNVNALLLGDSALYLCASSLVGQGGTEAFFGQGTRLTVV.

The rearrangement links TRBV6-1 to TRBJ1-5, with D possibly TRBD1 on 5 matching bases. This CDR3 has 17 amino acids. Per germline, CDR1 MNHNS and CDR2 SASEGT. V shed 2 bases and J shed 5 bases, with 19 bases lying between them. CDR3 sequence reads: CASSEPRQGQKDQPQHF. The CDR3 nucleotides read TGTGCCAGCAGTGAACCCCGGCAGGGTCAGAAGGATCAGCCCCAGCATTTT.

This chain connects TRBV27 to TRBJ1-1; D not certain. The CDR3 extends over 13 amino acids. CDR1 and CDR2 (germline): MNHEY, SMNVEV (reference sequence). V lost 0 bases to trimming and J lost 0 bases, with 2 bases between them. CDR3: CASSLSMNTEAFF. Written as DNA, the CDR3 is TGTGCCAGCAGTTTATCTATGAACACTGAAGCTTTCTTT.

This rearrangement joins TRBV6-6 to TRBJ1-2; weak D call: TRBD1 (5 bases). Germline V gene sequence: CDR1 MNHNY, CDR2 SVGAGI (reference sequence). This CDR3 is built from 16 residues. Trimming took off 6 bases at V and 5 bases at J, with 22 bases between the two ends. The chain's CDR3 is CASSRTSPGEGYGYTF. CDR3 DNA sequence: TGTGCCAGCAGCCGAACATCTCCGGGGGAAGGATATGGCTACACCTTC.

This rearrangement joins TRBV7-8 to TRBJ1-3; 10 bases agree with TRBD1. The CDR3 covers 16 residues. J was trimmed by 6 bases and V by 5 bases; bases with no gene match: 10. CDR1 is SGHVS and CDR2 is FQNEAQ in the germline V gene. This chain's CDR3 is CASSQGQGPPQNTIYF. The CDR3 region has the DNA TGTGCCAGCAGCCAGGGACAGGGGCCCCCCCAAAACACCATATATTTT.

The chain is built from TRBV9 and TRBJ2-2, with 9 bases that match TRBD2. CDR1 is SGDLS and CDR2 is YYNGEE in the germline V gene. The CDR3 is 16 residues long. Unmatched junction bases numbered 7, after V lost 0 bases and J lost 7 bases. CDR3 coding DNA: TGTGCCAGCAGCGTAGGGGTAGCGGGAGATTACGGGGAGCTGTTTTTT. As protein: CASSVGVAGDYGELFF. The full variable domain, completed using reference TRBV9 and TRBJ2-2, is DSGVTQTPKHLITATGQRVTLRCSPRSGDLSVYWYQQSLDQGLQFLIQYYNGEERAKGNILERFSAQQFPDLHSELNLSSLELGDSALYFCASSVGVAGDYGELFFGEGSRLTVL.

This clone was observed a single time. CDR3 sequence reads: CASSTSGTYNEQFF. The CDR3, as DNA: TGTGCCAGCAGCACTAGCGGGACCTACAATGAGCAGTTCTTC. V usage is TRBV27 and J usage is TRBJ2-1; 10 bases are a match to TRBD2. Per germline, CDR1 MNHEY and CDR2 SMNVEV (reference sequence). The CDR3 runs 14 residues. The V and J ends lost 6 bases and 2 bases, in that order; junction bases with no gene match: 1.

The V and J genes are TRBV10-3 and TRBJ2-7, with 9 bases matching TRBD1. The CDR3 consists of 13 residues. The junction had 5 bases not matched to a gene; V was cut back by 6 bases and J by 5 bases. Germline CDR1 and CDR2: ENHRY and SYGVKD. For the CDR3, the DNA is TGTGCCATCAGCCCGGGACAGGGAGACGAGCAGTACTTC. It specifies CAISPGQGDEQYF.

The rearrangement links TRBV5-6 to TRBJ1-4; TRBD1 matches at 12 bases. The CDR3 totals 16 residues. Trimming removed 3 bases from V and 4 bases from J; junction bases left unmatched: 4. Germline CDR1 is SGHDT and CDR2 is YYEEEE. The CDR3 sequence: CASSSGTGGNNEKLFF. For the CDR3, the DNA is TGTGCCAGCAGCTCCGGGACAGGGGGCAATAATGAAAAACTGTTTTTT. Together with reference TRBV5-6 and TRBJ1-4, the CDR3 gives the full variable domain: DAGVTQSPTHLIKTRGQQVTLRCSPKSGHDTVSWYQQALGQGPQFIFQYYEEEERQRGNFPDRFSGHQFPNYSSELNVNALLLGDSALYLCASSSGTGGNNEKLFFGSGTQLSVL.

V is TRBV6-6 and J is TRBJ1-5, with 8 bases aligning to TRBD1. Looked up from germline, CDR1 is MNHNY and CDR2 is SVGAGI (reference sequence). Unmatched junction bases numbered 5, after V lost 0 bases and J lost 4 bases. This CDR3 contains 16 residues. For the CDR3, the DNA is TGTGCCAGCAGTTACTCGGACAGGGATAGAAATCAGCCCCAGCATTTT. It specifies CASSYSDRDRNQPQHF.

The V call is TRBV27, the J call TRBJ1-1, with TRBD1 matching over 8 bases. V dropped 1 base and J dropped 5; count of bases not matched to a gene: 6. The CDR3 is 15 amino acids. Germline V CDR1 and CDR2: MNHEY, SMNVEV (reference sequence). Here the CDR3 DNA reads TGTGCCAGCAGTTTATGGGCAGGGGGCGGGACTGAAGCTTTCTTT. This codes for CASSLWAGGGTEAFF.

V gene TRBV5-1 combines with J gene TRBJ1-2; D is undetermined. V lost 4 bases and J 0 bases, leaving 7 bases between the germline ends. This CDR3 has 13 residues. The germline gives CDR1 SGHRS, CDR2 YFSETQ. The CDR3 nucleotides read TGCGCCAGCAGCCCACTGGCTAACTATGGCTACACCTTC. Translated: CASSPLANYGYTF.

The genes are TRBV7-2 and TRBJ2-3, with 7 positions matching TRBD2. The junction had 13 bases not matched to a gene; V was cut back by 7 bases and J by 0 bases. The germline CDR1 and CDR2 sequences are SGHTA and FQGNSA. The CDR3 covers 17 residues. The CDR3 coding sequence is TGTGCCAGCACAACAGCGGGGCTAAGCCTTAGCACAGATACGCAGTATTTT. Residues: CASTTAGLSLSTDTQYF.